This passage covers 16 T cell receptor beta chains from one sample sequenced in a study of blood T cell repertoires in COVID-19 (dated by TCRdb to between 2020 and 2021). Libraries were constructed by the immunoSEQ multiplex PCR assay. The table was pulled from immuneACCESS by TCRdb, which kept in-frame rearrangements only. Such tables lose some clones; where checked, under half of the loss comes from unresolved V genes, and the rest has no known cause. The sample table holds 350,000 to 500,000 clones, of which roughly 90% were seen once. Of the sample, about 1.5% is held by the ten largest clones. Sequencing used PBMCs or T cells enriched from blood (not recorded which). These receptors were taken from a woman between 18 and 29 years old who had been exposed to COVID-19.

The CDR3 sequence: CASSLGQGLGYNEQFF. In DNA form, the CDR3 reads TGTGCCAGCAGCTTAGGACAGGGTCTGGGCTACAATGAGCAGTTCTTC. The rearrangement joins TRBV5-6 to TRBJ2-1; TRBD1 aligns across 8 bases. V lost 2 bases to trimming and J lost 3 bases; unmatched junction nucleotides: 7. Germline values: CDR1 SGHDT, CDR2 YYEEEE. This CDR3 contains 16 residues.

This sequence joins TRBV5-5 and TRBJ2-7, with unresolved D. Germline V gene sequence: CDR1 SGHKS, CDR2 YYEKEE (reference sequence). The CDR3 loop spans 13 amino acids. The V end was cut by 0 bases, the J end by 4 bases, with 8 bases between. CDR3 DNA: TGTGCCAGCAGCTTGGAAATTCTTTACGAGCAGTACTTC. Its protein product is CASSLEILYEQYF.

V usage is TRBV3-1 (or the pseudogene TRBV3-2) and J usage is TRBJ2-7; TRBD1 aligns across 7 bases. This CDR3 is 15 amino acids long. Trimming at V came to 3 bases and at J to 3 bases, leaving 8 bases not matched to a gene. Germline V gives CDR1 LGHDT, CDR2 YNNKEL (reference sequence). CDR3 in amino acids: CASSHDRVLRYEQYF. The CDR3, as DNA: TGTGCCAGCAGCCACGACAGGGTTCTCCGCTACGAGCAGTACTTC.

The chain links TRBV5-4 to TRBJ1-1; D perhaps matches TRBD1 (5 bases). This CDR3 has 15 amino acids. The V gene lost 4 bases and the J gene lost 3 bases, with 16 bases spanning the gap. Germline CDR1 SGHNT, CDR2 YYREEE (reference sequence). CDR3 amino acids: CASSGAGRLDTEAFF. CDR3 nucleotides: TGTGCCAGCAGCGGGGCAGGGAGGTTGGACACTGAAGCTTTCTTT.

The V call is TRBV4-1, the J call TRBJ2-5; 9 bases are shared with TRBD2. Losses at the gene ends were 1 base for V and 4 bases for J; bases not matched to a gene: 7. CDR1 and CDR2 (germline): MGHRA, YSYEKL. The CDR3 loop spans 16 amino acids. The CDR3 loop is CASSQVKAGGPETQYF. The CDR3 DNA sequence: TGCGCCAGCAGCCAAGTCAAAGCGGGGGGCCCAGAGACCCAGTACTTC.

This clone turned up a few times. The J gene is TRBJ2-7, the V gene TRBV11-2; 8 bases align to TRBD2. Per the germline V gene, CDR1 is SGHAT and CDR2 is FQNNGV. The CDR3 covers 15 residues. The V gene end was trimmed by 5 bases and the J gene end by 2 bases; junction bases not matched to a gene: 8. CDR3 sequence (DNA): TGTGCCAGCAGCCCACCGTCGGGGGGGCCCTACGAGCAGTACTTC. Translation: CASSPPSGGPYEQYF.

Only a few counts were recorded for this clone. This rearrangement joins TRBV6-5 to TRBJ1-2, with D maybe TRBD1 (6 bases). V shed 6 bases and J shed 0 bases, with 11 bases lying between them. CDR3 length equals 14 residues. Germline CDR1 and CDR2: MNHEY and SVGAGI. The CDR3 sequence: CASRRQVSNYGYTF. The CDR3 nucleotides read TGTGCCAGCAGGAGACAGGTTTCTAACTATGGCTACACCTTC.

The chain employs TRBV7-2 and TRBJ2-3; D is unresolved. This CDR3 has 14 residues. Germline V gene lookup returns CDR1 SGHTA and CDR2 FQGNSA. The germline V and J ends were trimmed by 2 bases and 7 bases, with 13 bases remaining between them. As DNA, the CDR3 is TGTGCCAGCAGCTTAACGTCCCCGGTTAATACGCAGTATTTT. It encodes CASSLTSPVNTQYF.

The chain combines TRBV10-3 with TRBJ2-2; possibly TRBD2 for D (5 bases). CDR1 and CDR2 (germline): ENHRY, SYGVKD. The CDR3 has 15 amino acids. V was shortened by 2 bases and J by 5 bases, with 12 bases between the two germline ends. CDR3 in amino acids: CAISEPRLITGELFF. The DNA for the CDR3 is TGTGCCATCAGTGAGCCTCGACTAATTACCGGGGAGCTGTTTTTT.

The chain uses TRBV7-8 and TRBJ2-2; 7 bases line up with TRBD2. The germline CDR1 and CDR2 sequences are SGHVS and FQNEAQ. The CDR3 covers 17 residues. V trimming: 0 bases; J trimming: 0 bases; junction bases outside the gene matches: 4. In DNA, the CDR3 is TGTGCCAGCAGCTTAGCGCTAGCGGATACGAACACCGGGGAGCTGTTTTTT. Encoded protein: CASSLALADTNTGELFF.

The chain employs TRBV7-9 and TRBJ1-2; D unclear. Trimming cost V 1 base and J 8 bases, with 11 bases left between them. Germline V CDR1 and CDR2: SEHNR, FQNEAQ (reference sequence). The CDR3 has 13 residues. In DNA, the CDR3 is TGTGCCAGCAGCTTAGGTGGAGGGCAAGGCTACACCTTC. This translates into CASSLGGGQGYTF.

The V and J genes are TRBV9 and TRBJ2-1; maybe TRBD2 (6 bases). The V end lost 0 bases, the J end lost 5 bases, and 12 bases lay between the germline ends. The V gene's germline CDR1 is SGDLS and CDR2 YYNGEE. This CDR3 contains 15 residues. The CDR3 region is CASSVDTSKHNEQFF. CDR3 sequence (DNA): TGTGCCAGCAGCGTAGATACTAGCAAGCACAATGAGCAGTTCTTC.

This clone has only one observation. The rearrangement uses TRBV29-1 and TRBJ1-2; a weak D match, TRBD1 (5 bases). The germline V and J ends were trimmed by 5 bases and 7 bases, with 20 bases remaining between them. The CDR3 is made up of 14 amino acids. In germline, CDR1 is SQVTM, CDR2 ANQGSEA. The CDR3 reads CSVRIPSRVVGYTF. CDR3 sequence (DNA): TGCAGCGTTAGGATTCCGAGCAGGGTAGTTGGCTACACCTTC.

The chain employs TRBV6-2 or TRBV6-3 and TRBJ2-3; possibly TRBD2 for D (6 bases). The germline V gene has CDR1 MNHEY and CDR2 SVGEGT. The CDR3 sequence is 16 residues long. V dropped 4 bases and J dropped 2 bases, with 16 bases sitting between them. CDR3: CASSWPGGSYTDTQYF. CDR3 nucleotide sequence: TGTGCCAGCAGTTGGCCCGGGGGTTCCTACACAGATACGCAGTATTTT.

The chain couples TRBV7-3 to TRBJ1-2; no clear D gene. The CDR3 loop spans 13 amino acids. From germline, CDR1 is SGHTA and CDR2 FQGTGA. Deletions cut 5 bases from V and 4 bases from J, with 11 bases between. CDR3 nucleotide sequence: TGTGCCAGCAGCCCAACGGGGAGCTATGGCTACACCTTC. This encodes CASSPTGSYGYTF.

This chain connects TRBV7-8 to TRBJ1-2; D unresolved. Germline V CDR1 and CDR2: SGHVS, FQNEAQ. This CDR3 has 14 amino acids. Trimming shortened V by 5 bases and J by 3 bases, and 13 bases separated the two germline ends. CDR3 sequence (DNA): TGTGCCAGCAGCGCCCCTTTGGCCGACTATGGCTACACCTTC. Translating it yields CASSAPLADYGYTF.